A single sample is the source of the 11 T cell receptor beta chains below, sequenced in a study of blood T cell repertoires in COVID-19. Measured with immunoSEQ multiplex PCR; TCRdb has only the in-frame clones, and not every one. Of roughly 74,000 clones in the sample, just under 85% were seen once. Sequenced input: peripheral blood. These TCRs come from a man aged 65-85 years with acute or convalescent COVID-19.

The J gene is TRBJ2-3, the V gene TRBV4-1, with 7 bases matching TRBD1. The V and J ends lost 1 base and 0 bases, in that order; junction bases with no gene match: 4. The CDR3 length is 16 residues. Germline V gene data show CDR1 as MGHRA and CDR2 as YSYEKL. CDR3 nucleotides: TGCGCCAGCAGCCAAGGACAGGGCCTAAGCACAGATACGCAGTATTTT. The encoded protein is CASSQGQGLSTDTQYF.

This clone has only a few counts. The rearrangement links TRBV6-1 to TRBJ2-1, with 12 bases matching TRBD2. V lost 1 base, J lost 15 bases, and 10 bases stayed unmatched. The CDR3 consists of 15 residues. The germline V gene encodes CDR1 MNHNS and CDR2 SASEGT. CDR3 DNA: TGTGCCAGCAGTGAAGAAGGGCTAGCGGGGGGGCGACGGTTCTTC. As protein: CASSEEGLAGGRRFF.

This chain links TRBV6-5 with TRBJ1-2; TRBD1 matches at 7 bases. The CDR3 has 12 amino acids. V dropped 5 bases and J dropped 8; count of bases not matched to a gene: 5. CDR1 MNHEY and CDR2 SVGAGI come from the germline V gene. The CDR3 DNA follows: TGTGCCAGCAGTAATAACAGGGGCGGCTACACCTTC. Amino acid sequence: CASSNNRGGYTF.

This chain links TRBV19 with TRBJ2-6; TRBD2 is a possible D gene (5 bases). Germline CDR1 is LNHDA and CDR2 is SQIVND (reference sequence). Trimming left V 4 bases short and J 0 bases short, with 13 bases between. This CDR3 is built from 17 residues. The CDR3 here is CASSTLGRGSGANVLTF. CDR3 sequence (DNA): TGTGCCAGTAGTACCCTTGGACGGGGCTCTGGGGCCAACGTCCTGACTTTC.

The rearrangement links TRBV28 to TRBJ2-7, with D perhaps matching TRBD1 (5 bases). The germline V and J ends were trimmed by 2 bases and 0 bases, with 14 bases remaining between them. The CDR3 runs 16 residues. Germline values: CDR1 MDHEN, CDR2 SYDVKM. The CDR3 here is CASSLRGVRLSYEQYF. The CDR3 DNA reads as TGTGCCAGCAGTTTAAGGGGCGTCCGACTCTCCTACGAGCAGTACTTC. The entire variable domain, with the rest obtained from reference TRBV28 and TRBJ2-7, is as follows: DVKVTQSSRYLVKRTGEKVFLECVQDMDHENMFWYRQDPGLGLRLIYFSYDVKMKEKGDIPEGYSVSREKKERFSLILESASTNQTSMYLCASSLRGVRLSYEQYFGPGTRLTVT.

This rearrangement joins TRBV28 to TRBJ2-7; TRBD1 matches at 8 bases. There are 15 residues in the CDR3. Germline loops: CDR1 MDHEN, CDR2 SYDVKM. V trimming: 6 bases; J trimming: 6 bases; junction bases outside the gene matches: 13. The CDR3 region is CASSRTGTGAPEQYF. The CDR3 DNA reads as TGTGCCAGCAGCAGAACCGGGACAGGAGCCCCCGAGCAGTACTTC.

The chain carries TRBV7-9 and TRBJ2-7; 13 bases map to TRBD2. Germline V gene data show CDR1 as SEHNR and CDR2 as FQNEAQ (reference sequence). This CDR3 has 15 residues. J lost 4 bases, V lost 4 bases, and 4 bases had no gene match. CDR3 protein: CASSSGLAGLYEQYF. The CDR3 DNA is TGTGCCAGCAGCTCGGGACTAGCGGGATTATACGAGCAGTACTTC. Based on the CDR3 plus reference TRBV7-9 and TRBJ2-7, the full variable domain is DTGVSQNPRHKITKRGQNVTFRCDPISEHNRLYWYRQTLGQGPEFLTYFQNEAQLEKSRLLSDRFSAERPKGSFSTLEIQRTEQGDSAMYLCASSSGLAGLYEQYFGPGTRLTVT.

In DNA form, the CDR3 reads TGTGCCAGCAGCTTGGAAGCGGGGGGGCCAGGAGATACGCAGTATTTT. Its translation: CASSLEAGGPGDTQYF. The V and J genes are TRBV5-8 and TRBJ2-3, with 10 nucleotides matching TRBD2. This CDR3 contains 16 residues. Trimming at V came to 0 bases and at J to 5 bases, leaving 6 bases not matched to a gene. Germline CDR1 is SGHTS and CDR2 is YDEGEE.

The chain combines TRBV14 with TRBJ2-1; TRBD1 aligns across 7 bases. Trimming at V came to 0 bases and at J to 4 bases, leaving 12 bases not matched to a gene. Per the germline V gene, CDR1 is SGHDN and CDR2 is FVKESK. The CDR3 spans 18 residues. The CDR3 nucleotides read TGTGCCAGCAGCCAAGATAGGAAAGCGACAGGGCCATACAATGAGCAGTTCTTC. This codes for CASSQDRKATGPYNEQFF.

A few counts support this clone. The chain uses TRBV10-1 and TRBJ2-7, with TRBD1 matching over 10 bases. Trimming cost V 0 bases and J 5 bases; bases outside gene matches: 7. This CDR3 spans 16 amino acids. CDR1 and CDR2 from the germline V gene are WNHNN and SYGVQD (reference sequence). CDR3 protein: CASSESWDRGVNEQYF. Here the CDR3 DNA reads TGCGCCAGCAGTGAGTCCTGGGACAGGGGCGTTAACGAGCAGTACTTC.

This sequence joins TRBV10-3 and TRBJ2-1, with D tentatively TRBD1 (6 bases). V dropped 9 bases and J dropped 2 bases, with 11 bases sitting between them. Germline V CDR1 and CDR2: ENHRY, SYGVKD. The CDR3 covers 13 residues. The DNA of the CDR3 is TGTGCCATGGGACAAGCTACCTACAATGAGCAGTTCTTC. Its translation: CAMGQATYNEQFF.